This TCR beta chain was observed in a study of a mutant IDH1 vaccine in newly diagnosed glioma. The data were produced by immunoSEQ multiplex PCR, yet TCRdb's version contains in-frame clones alone and is incomplete. The repertoire holds approximately 82,000 clones, with 75% to 90% as singletons. Concerning this clone: The antigen is unknown.

Points from the study as a whole: Vaccine-induced immune responses were detected in over 90% of patients.

In germline, CDR1 is MDHEN, CDR2 SYDVKM. Trimming removed 6 bases from V and 3 bases from J; junction bases left unmatched: 11. The CDR3 spans 15 residues. As for time point: week 23, last vaccination. The content of each vaccine dose was 300 ug of mutant IDH1 20-mer peptide, and topical imiquimod accompanied it. The clonotype was recovered from a woman aged 50 to 60 with glioma. This chain connects TRBV28 to TRBJ2-7; TRBD2 matches at 7 bases. The sample consisted of PBMCs, taken from a glioma patient whose treatment included an IDH1 peptide vaccine. The CDR3 here is CASSLGTNRNYEQYF. The CDR3 bases are TGTGCCAGCAGCTTAGGGACTAATAGGAACTACGAGCAGTACTTC.